This T cell receptor beta chain was documented in a study of shared clonotypes between healthy human individuals. The CDR3 contains 14 residues. CDR1 SGHTA and CDR2 FQGNSA come from the germline V gene. With 5 bases removed from V and 3 bases from J, the gap between germline ends came to 14 bases. Sequenced by immunoSEQ multiplex PCR; TCRdb stores in-frame clones only, minus some. The sample lists roughly 2.1 million clones, just over 90% occurring once. Broader study findings: Rarefaction gave evidence that sorted-subset sequencing remained incomplete despite large depth.

Naive CD8 cells were CD45RO-negative, positively selected for CCR7, excluding terminally differentiated effector memory CD45RA+ cells. A word on this clone: Its specificity is unknown.

This receptor was obtained from a man between 18 and 29 years old in good health. Some clones in this sample may be carry-over from other donors' samples. V usage is TRBV7-2 and J usage is TRBJ2-7; possible D gene TRBD2, 5 bases. Specimen: naive CD8+ T cells from PBMCs. Written as DNA, the CDR3 is TGTGCCAGCAGCCCTAGAGACTACTTCTACGAGCAGTACTTC. Protein sequence: CASSPRDYFYEQYF.